Listed here are 7 T cell receptor beta chains from one sample, sequenced in a study of T cell responses to AZD1222 COVID-19 vaccine. Data came from immunoSEQ multiplex PCR; TCRdb stores just in-frame clones and leaves some out. The sample carries under 150,000 clones, approximately 90% recorded once. This material consisted of peripheral blood, taken on day 0 of AZD1222 vaccination. These receptors were obtained from an adult in good health.

This clone has only a few counts. The V call is TRBV7-9, the J call TRBJ2-1, with TRBD1 matching 8 bases. Germline V lookup: CDR1 SEHNR, CDR2 FQNEAQ (reference sequence). Trimming at V came to 5 bases and at J to 4 bases, leaving 10 bases not matched to a gene. The CDR3 has 16 residues. CDR3 bases: TGTGCCAGCAGCCCCCCCAGGGGGCCCGAATACAATGAGCAGTTCTTC. Translated, it gives CASSPPRGPEYNEQFF. Variable domain in full (rest from reference TRBV7-9 and TRBJ2-1): DTGVSQNPRHKITKRGQNVTFRCDPISEHNRLYWYRQTLGQGPEFLTYFQNEAQLEKSRLLSDRFSAERPKGSFSTLEIQRTEQGDSAMYLCASSPPRGPEYNEQFFGPGTRLTVL.

The chain joins TRBV11-2 to TRBJ2-2, with a tentative D call TRBD1 (5 bases). CDR1 and CDR2 (germline): SGHAT, FQNNGV. The V and J ends lost 6 bases and 4 bases respectively, with 12 bases between them. The CDR3 spans 14 residues. Here the CDR3 reads CASSSQGGTGELFF. The CDR3 DNA is TGTGCCAGCAGTTCCCAGGGCGGCACCGGGGAGCTGTTTTTT.

The chain has TRBV2 and TRBJ1-2; 9 nucleotides line up with TRBD1. Per germline, CDR1 SNHLY and CDR2 FYNNEI. J was trimmed by 3 bases and V by 4 bases; bases with no gene match: 3. CDR3 length equals 14 residues. Written as DNA, the CDR3 is TGTGCCAGCAGTGGGACAGGGGCTCACTATGGCTACACCTTC. This encodes CASSGTGAHYGYTF.

This clone was picked up a small number of times. V and J are TRBV5-1 and TRBJ2-7; a weak D match, TRBD2 (6 bases). This CDR3 region has 13 residues. CDR1 is SGHRS and CDR2 is YFSETQ in the germline V gene. V was cut by 0 bases and J by 3 bases, with 7 bases left in between. CDR3 protein: CASSLVGGYEQYF. In nucleotides, the CDR3 is TGCGCCAGCAGCTTGGTGGGGGGCTACGAGCAGTACTTC.

The chain is built from TRBV11-3 and TRBJ2-5; 10 bases match TRBD1. V shed 4 bases, J shed 4 bases, and the junction held 6 bases outside the gene matches. This CDR3 comprises 15 residues. Germline-derived CDR1 and CDR2 are SGHNT and YENEEA. CDR3 coding DNA: TGTGCCAGCAGCTCGGGACAGGGGTCTGGAGAGACCCAGTACTTC. It codes for CASSSGQGSGETQYF.

The V gene is TRBV5-5, the J gene TRBJ1-6; possibly TRBD1 for D (5 bases). V shed 4 bases and J shed 7 bases, with 9 bases lying between them. Germline lookup yields CDR1 SGHKS and CDR2 YYEKEE (reference sequence). The CDR3 runs to 13 residues. The CDR3 sequence is CASSLGVNSPLHF. The CDR3 region has the DNA TGTGCCAGCAGCCTGGGGGTAAATTCACCCCTCCACTTT.

The chain combines TRBV3-1 (or the pseudogene TRBV3-2) with TRBJ2-3; D gene uncertain. The germline V and J ends were trimmed by 0 bases and 1 base, with 5 bases remaining between them. Germline CDR1 is LGHDT and CDR2 is YNNKEL (reference sequence). The CDR3 is 14 residues long. CDR3 sequence: CASSQEVGTDTQYF. The CDR3 nucleotides read TGTGCCAGCAGCCAAGAAGTAGGCACAGATACGCAGTATTTT.